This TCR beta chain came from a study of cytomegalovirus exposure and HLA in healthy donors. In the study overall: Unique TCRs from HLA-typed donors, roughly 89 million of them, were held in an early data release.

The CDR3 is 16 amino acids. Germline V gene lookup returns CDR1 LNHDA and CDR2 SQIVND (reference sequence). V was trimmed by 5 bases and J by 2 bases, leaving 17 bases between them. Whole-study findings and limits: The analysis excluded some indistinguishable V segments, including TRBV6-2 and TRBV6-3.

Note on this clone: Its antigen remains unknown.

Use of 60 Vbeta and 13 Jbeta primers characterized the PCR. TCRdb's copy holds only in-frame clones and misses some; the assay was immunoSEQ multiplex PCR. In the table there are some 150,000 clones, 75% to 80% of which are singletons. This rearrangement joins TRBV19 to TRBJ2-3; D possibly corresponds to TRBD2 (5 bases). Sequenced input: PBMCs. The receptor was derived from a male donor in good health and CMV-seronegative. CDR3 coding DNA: TGTGCCAGTAGTCCAACTAGAGGCTCCGCCACAGATACGCAGTATTTT. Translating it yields CASSPTRGSATDTQYF.